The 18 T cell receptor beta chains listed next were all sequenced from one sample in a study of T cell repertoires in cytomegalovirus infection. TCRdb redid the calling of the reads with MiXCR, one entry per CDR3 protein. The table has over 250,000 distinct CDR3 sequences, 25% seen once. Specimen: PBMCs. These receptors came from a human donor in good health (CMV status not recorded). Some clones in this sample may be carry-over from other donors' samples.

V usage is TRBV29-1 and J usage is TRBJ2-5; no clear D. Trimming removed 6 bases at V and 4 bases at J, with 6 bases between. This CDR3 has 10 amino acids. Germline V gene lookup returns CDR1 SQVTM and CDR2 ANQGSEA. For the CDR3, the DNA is TGCAGCGTGGGATTAGAGACCCAGTACTTC. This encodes CSVGLETQYF.

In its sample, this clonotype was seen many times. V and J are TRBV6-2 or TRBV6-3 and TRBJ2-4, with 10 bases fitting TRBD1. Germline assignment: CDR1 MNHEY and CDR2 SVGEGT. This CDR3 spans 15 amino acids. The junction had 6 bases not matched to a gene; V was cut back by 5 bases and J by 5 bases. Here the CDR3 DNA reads TGTGCCAGCAGTCCCCCGACAGGGGGCGAAAACATTCAGTACTTC. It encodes CASSPPTGGENIQYF.

The CDR3 DNA reads TGCAGTGCTAGAGGTTCACTTCGACAGGGGATGCCGTACTTC. Translating it yields CSARGSLRQGMPYF. The chain combines TRBV20-1 with TRBJ2-7; 8 bases agree with TRBD1. J lost 12 bases, V lost 1 base, and 14 bases had no gene match. Germline V gene sequence: CDR1 DFQATT, CDR2 SNEGSKA (reference sequence). The CDR3 runs to 14 residues.

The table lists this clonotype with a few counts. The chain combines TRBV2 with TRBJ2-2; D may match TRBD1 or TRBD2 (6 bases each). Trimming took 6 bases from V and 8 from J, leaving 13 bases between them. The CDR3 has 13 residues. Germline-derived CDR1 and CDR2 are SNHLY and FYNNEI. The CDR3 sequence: CASRGGSKGELFF. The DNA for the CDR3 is TGTGCCAGCAGAGGGGGGAGCAAAGGGGAGCTGTTTTTT.

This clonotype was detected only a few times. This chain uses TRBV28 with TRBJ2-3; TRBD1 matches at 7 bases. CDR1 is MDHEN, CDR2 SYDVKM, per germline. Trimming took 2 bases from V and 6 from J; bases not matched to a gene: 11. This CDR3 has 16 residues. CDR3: CASSLQAQVRGDTQYF. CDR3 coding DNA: TGTGCCAGCAGTTTACAAGCACAGGTCAGGGGGGATACGCAGTATTTT.

The CDR3 loop is CSAADREETQYF. Here the CDR3 DNA reads TGCAGTGCAGCGGACAGGGAAGAGACCCAGTACTTC. This rearrangement joins TRBV20-1 to TRBJ2-5, with 8 bases identical to TRBD1. Germline CDR1 reads DFQATT; CDR2 reads SNEGSKA (reference sequence). This CDR3 has 12 residues. With V trimmed by 6 bases and J by 3 bases, 3 bases remained unmatched.

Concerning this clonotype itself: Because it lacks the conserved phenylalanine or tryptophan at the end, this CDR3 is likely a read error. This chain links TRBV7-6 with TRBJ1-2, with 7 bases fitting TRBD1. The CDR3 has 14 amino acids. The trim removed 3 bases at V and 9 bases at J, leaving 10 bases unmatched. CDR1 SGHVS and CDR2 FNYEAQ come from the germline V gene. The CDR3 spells CASSFRTGFNSYTL. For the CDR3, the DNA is TGTGCCAGCAGCTTCCGGACAGGATTTAATAGCTACACCTTG.

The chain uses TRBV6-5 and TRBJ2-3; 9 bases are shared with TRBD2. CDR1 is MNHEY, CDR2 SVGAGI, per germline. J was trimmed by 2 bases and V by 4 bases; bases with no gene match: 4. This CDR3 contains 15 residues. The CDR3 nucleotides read TGTGCCAGCAGTTGGAGCGGGGGGCCCACAGATACGCAGTATTTT. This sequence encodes CASSWSGGPTDTQYF.

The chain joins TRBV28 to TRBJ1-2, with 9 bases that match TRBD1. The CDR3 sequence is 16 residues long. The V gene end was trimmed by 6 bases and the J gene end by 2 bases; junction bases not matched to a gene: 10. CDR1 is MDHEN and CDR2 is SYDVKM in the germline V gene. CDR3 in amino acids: CASSRLRTGVNYGYTF. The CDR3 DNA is TGTGCCAGCAGCCGTTTAAGGACAGGGGTGAACTATGGCTACACCTTC.

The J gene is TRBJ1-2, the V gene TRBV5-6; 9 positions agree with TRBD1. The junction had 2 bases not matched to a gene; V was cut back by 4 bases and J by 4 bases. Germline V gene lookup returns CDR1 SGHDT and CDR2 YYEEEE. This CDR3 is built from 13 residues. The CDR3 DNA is TGTGCCAGCAGCGTGGACAGGGGCTATGGCTACACCTTC. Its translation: CASSVDRGYGYTF.

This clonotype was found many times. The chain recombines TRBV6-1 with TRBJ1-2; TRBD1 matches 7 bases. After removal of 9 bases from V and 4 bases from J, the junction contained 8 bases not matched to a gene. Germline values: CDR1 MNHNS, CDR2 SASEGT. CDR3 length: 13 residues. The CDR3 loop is CASPGQSFYGYTF. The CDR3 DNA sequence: TGTGCCAGTCCGGGACAGTCATTCTATGGCTACACCTTC.

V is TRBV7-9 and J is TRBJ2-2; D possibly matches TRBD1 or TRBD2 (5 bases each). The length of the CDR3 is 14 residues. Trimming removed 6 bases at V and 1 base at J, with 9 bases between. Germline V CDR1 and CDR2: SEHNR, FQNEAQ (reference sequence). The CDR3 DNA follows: TGTGCCAGCAGAAGGGACCTGAACACCGGGGAGCTGTTTTTT. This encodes CASRRDLNTGELFF.

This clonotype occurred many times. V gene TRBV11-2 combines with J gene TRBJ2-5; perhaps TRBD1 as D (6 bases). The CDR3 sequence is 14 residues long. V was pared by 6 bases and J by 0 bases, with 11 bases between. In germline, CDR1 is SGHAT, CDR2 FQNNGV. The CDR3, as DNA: TGTGCCAGCAGAAAAGGACAGAACCAAGAGACCCAGTACTTC. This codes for CASRKGQNQETQYF.

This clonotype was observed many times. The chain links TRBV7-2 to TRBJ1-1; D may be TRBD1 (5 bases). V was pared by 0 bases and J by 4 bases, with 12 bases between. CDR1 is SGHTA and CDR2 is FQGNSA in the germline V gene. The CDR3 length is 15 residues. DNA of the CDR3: TGTGCCAGCAGCTTAGCGGCCGGGGCGGCCACTGAAGCTTTCTTT. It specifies CASSLAAGAATEAFF.

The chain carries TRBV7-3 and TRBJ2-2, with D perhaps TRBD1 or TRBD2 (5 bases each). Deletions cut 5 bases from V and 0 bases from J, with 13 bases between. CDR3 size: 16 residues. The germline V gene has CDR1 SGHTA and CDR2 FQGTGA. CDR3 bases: TGTGCCAGCAGCCCGGGACCCTCAACGAACACCGGGGAGCTGTTTTTT. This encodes CASSPGPSTNTGELFF.

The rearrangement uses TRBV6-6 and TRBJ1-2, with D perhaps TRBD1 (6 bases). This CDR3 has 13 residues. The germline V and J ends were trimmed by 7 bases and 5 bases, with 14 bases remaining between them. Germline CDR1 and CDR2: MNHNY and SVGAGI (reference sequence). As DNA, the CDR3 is TGTGCCAGCACATCAACAGGGAGGTATGGCTACACCTTC. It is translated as CASTSTGRYGYTF.

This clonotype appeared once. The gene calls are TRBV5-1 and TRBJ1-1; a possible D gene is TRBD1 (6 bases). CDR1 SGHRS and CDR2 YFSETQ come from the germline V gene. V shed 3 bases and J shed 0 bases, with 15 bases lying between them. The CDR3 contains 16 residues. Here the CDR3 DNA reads TGCGCCAGCAGCTCTACCGCCGGGACAATGAACACTGAAGCTTTCTTT. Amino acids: CASSSTAGTMNTEAFF.

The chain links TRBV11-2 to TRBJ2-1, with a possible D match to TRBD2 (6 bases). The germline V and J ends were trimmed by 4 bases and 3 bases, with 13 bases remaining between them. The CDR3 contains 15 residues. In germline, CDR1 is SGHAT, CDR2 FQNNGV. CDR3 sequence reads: CASSSEGGIYNEQFF. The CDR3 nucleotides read TGTGCCAGCAGCTCCGAGGGCGGGATCTACAATGAGCAGTTCTTC.